This TCR beta chain was identified in a study of tissue T cells after allogeneic stem cell transplantation. About this clone: Antigen unknown. Genes and germline are mouse. Read coverage stops 1 residue before the CDR3 terminus; the germline J gene supplies the remainder.

The germline CDR1 and CDR2 sequences are KGHPV and FQNQEV (reference sequence). The CDR3 has 14 amino acids. J gave up 7 bases and V 3 bases, and 1 base lay outside the gene matches. Time point here: mouse harvest day 14 after allogeneic transplant. Each mouse received 10^7 T-cell-depleted marrow cells plus 10^6 splenic CD5+ T cells by tail vein. TCRdb's copy holds only in-frame clones and misses some; the assay was immunoSEQ multiplex PCR. Among 4,500 or so clones, around 47% were seen once, and the ten largest hold approximately 39%. Overall study findings and caveats: Tissue-detected TCR repertoire was only partly captured by blood and spleen T cells.

The chain employs TRBV26 and TRBJ1-6; the match to TRBD1 covers 9 bases. TRBJ1-6 is flagged as an ORF with uncertain function. The clonotype comes from a female BALB/c mouse given C57BL/6 T cells with graft-versus-host disease after an allogeneic hematopoietic cell transplant. The sample was lymph node tissue. CDR3 residues: CASSLGTGNSPLYF. The CDR3 DNA, read in part, is TGTGCCAGCAGTCTCGGGACAGGGAATTCGCCCCTCTAC.